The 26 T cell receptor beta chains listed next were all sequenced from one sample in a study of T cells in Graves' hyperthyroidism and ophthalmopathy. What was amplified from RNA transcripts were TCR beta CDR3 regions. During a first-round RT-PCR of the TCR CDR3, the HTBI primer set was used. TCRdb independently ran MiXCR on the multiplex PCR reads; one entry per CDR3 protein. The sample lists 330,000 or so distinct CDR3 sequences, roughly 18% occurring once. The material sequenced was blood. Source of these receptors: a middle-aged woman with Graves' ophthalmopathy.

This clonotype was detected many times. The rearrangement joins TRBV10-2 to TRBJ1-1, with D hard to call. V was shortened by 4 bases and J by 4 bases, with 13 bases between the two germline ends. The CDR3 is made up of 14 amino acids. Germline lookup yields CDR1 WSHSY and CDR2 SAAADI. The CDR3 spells CASSALLEGTEAFF. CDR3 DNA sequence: TGCGCCAGCAGTGCCCTACTAGAGGGCACTGAAGCTTTCTTT.

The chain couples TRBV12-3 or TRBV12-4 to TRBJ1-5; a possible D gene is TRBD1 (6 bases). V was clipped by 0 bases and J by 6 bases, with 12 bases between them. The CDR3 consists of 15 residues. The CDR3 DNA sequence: TGTGCCAGCAGTTTAGCCCGGCAGGGGACTCAGCCCCAGCATTTT. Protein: CASSLARQGTQPQHF.

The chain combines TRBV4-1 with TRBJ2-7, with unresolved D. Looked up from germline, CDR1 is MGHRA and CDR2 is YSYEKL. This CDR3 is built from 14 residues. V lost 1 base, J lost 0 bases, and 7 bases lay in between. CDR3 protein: CASSQGLFSYEQYF. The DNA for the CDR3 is TGCGCCAGCAGCCAAGGTCTATTCTCCTACGAGCAGTACTTC.

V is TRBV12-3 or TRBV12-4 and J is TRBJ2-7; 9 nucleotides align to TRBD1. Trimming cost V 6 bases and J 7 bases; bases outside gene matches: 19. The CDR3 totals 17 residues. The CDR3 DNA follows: TGTGCCAGCAGCTTGGGGGGGACCGGGACAGGGTCTAGAGAGCAGTACTTC. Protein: CASSLGGTGTGSREQYF.

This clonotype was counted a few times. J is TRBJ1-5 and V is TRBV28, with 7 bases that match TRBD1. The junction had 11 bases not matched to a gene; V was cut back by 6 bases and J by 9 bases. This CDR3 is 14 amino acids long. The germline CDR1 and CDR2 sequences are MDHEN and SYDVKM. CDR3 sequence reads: CASSQTGLGMPQHF. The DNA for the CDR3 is TGTGCCAGCAGCCAGACAGGGTTAGGTATGCCCCAGCATTTT.

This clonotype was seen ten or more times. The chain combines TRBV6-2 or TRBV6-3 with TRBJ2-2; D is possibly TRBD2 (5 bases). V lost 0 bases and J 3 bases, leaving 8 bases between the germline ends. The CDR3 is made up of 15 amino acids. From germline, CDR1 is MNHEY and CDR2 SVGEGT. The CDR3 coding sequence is TGTGCCAGCAGTTACTCGAGCGGACACACCGGGGAGCTGTTTTTT. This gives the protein CASSYSSGHTGELFF.

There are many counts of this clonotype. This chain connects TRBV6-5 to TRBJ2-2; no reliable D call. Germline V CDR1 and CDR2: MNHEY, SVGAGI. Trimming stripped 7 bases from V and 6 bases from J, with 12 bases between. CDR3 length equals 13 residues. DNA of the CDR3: TGTGCCAGCACCTATTTACGCCCCGGGGAGCTGTTTTTT. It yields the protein CASTYLRPGELFF.

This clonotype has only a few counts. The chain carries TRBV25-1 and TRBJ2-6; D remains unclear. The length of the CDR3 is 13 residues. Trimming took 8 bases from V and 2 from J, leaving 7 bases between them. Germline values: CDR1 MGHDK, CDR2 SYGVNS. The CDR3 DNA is TGTGCCAGCGCCGGAGCTGGGGCCAACGTCCTGACTTTC. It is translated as CASAGAGANVLTF. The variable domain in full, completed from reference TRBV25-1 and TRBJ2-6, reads EADIYQTPRYLVIGTGKKITLECSQTMGHDKMYWYQQDPGMELHLIHYSYGVNSTEKGDLSSESTVSRIRTEHFPLTLESARPSHTSQYLCASAGAGANVLTFGAGSRLTVL.

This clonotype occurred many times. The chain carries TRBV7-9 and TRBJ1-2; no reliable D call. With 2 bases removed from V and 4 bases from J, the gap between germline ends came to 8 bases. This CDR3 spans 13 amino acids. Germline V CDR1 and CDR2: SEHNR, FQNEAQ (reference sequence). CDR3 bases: TGTGCCAGCAGCTTATCCCGAATCTATGGCTACACCTTC. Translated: CASSLSRIYGYTF.

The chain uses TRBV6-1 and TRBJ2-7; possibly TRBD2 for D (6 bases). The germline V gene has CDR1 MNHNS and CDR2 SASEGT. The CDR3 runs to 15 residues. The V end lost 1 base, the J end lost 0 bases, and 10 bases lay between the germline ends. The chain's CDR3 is CASSEEVADSYEQYF. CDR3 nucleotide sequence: TGTGCCAGCAGTGAAGAGGTAGCGGACTCCTACGAGCAGTACTTC.

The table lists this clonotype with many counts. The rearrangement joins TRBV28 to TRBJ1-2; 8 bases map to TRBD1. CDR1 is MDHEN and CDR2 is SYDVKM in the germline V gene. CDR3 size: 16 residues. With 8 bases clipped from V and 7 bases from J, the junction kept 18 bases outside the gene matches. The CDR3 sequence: CASSPPHRTGRGGYTF. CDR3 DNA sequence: TGTGCCAGCTCCCCGCCTCATCGGACAGGGCGGGGTGGCTACACCTTC.

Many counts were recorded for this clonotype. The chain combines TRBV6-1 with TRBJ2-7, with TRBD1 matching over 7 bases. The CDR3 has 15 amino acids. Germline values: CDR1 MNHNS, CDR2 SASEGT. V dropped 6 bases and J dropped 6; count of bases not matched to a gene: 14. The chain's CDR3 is CASSKSGTAPSEQYF. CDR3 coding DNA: TGTGCCAGCAGCAAATCCGGGACAGCCCCGTCCGAGCAGTACTTC.

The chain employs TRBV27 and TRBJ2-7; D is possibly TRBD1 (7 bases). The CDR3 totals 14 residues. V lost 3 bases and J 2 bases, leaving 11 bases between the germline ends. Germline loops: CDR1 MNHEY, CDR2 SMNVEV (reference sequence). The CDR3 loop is CASSLAGQPYEQYF. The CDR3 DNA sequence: TGTGCCAGCAGTTTGGCGGGACAGCCCTACGAGCAGTACTTC.

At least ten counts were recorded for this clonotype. CDR3 sequence (DNA): TGCAGCGTTGAACAGGGGGCGAACACCGGGGAGCTGTTTTTT. Its translation is CSVEQGANTGELFF. V is TRBV29-1 and J is TRBJ2-2, with 7 bases that match TRBD1. Per germline, CDR1 SQVTM and CDR2 ANQGSEA. This CDR3 spans 14 amino acids. Germline trimming cut 2 bases from V and 0 bases from J; bases unmatched to any gene: 0.

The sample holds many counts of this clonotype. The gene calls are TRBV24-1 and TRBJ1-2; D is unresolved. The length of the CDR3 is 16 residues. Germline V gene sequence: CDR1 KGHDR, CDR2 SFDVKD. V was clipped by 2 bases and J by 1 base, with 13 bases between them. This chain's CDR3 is CATSDCGKKDNYGYTF. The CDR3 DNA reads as TGTGCCACCAGTGATTGTGGGAAGAAGGATAACTATGGCTACACCTTC.

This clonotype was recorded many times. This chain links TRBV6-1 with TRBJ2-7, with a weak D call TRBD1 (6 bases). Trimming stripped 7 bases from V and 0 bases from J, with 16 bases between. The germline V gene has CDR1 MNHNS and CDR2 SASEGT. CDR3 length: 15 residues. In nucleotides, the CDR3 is TGTGCCAGCACCCTGGAGACAGGAATCTCCTACGAGCAGTACTTC. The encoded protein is CASTLETGISYEQYF.

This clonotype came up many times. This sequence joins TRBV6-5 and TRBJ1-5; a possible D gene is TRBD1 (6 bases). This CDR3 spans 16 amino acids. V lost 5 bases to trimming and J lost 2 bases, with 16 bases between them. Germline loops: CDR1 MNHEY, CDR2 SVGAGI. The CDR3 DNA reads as TGTGCCAGCAGTACGGACAGCGTGTATGGCAATCAGCCCCAGCATTTT. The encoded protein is CASSTDSVYGNQPQHF.

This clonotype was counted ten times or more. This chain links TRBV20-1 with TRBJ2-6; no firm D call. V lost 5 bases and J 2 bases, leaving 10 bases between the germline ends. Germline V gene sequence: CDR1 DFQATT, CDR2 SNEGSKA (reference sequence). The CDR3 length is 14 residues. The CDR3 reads CSAPRDPGANVLTF. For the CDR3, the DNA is TGCAGTGCTCCCAGAGACCCTGGGGCCAACGTCCTGACTTTC.

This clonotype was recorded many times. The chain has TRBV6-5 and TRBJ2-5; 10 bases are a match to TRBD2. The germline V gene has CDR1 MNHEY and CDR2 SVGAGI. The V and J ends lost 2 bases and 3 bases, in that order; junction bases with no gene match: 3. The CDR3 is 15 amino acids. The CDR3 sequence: CASSYDTSGKETQYF. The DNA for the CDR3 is TGTGCCAGCAGTTACGATACTAGCGGGAAAGAGACCCAGTACTTC.

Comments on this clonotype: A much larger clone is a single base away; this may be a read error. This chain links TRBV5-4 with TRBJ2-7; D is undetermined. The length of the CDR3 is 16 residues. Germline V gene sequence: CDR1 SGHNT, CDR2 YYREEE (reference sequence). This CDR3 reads CAISLTRSPWAYEQYF. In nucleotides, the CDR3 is TGTGCCATCAGCTTGACACGCTCCCCATGGGCCTACGAGCAGTACTTC.

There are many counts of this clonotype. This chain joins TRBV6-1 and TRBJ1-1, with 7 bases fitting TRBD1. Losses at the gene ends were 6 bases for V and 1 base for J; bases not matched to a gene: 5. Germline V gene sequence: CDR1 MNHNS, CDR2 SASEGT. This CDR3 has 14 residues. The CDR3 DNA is TGTGCCAGCAGGGAGGGGGCTACGAACACTGAAGCTTTCTTT. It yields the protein CASREGATNTEAFF.

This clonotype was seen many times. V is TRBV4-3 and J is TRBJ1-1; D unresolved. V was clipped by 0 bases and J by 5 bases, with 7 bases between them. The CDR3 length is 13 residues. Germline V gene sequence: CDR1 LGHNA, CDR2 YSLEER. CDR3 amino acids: CASSQDMGTEAFF. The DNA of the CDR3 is TGCGCCAGCAGCCAAGATATGGGTACTGAAGCTTTCTTT.

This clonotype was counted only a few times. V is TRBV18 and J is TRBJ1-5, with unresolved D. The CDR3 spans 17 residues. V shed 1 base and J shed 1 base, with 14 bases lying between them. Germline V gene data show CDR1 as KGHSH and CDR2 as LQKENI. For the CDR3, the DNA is TGTGCCAGCTCACCACGCCCTCCGTCCGCGAGCAATCAGCCCCAGCATTTT. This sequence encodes CASSPRPPSASNQPQHF.

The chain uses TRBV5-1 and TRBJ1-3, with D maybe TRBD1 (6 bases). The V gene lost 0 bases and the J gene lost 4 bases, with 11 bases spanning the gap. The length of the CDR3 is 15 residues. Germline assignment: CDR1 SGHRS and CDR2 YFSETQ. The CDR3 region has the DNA TGCGCCAGCAGCTTGGTTGGGGGGCCGGGAAACACCATATATTTT. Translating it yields CASSLVGGPGNTIYF.

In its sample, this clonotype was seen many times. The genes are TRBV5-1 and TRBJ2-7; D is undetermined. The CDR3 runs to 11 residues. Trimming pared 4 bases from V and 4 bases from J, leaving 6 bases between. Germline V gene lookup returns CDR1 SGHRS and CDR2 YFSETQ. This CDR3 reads CASSMGYEQYF. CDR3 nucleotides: TGCGCCAGCAGCATGGGTTACGAGCAGTACTTC.

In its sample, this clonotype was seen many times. The CDR3 loop is CASSLEFTGAYEQYF. CDR3 bases: TGTGCCAGCAGCTTAGAGTTCACAGGAGCCTACGAGCAGTACTTC. V is TRBV11-1 and J is TRBJ2-7, with a weak D call TRBD1 (5 bases). Trimming pared 1 base from V and 2 bases from J, leaving 12 bases between. The CDR3 extends over 15 amino acids. The germline V gene has CDR1 SGHAT and CDR2 FQDESV (reference sequence).